This T cell receptor beta chain was captured in a study of blood T cell repertoires in COVID-19 (dated by TCRdb to the early 2020s). Study-level background: Collaborator samples came from the United States, Italy and Spain and covered acute and convalescent phases of COVID-19. The material from the prospective study consisted of cDNA or gDNA derived from T cells, B-cell-depleted T cells, or PBMCs. Subjects who had been exposed to COVID-19, were actively infected with it, or had recovered from it provided the deeply sampled blood TCRbeta repertoires that made up the dataset. The repertoires were released in a freely available public database meant as a resource for research on the immune response to SARS-CoV-2. Samples were obtained from the ongoing ImmuneRACE study (first 160 participants) and from about 1,300 subjects provided by 6 global collaborators. A de-identified subject ID, COVID-19 status, age in years and sex were almost always included in the sample metadata. Where HLA class I and class II types were available, the types were taken from metadata supplied by the sample provider, not from assay-based typing.

Participants in the prospective study were enrolled through a virtual design, were aged roughly 18 to 90 years, and lived in fewer than 30 United States geographic areas. In the prospective study, participants were assigned to cohorts based on the clinical history participants reported in a screening survey and a study questionnaire. For ImmuneRACE Cohort 3, a participant was defined as recovered based on two consecutive negative NP/OP PCR tests, clearance by a healthcare professional, or resolution of symptoms. Mobile phlebotomists in the prospective study collected whole blood, serum and a nasopharyngeal or oropharyngeal swab from every participant. Over an approximately 2-month period, participants in the prospective study had the option of providing additional blood draws and questionnaires. Before DNA extraction, prospective study blood samples were shipped either frozen or at room temperature.

The research as a whole found: How much clinical and demographic metadata was included differed by source and by participant, and the metadata was provided uncurated.

Per the germline V gene, SGHVS is the CDR1 and FNYEAQ is the CDR2. The CDR3 runs 16 residues from the cysteine to the phenylalanine. Kept here is only the CDR3 DNA, which spans 48 bases and is read in frame from base 1. V is cut back by 3 bases and J by 8 bases, with 5 bases in the junction unmatched. This clone was observed once. The antigen it recognizes is unknown. It has no much larger one-base neighbor in the sample; base qualities were not kept. The immunoSEQ Assay, a bias-controlled multiplex PCR, was used to amplify TCRbeta CDR3 regions from genomic DNA. As for the authors' bioinformatics: The number of nucleated cells in each sample was estimated by amplification of reference gene primers within the assay. To quantify the absolute abundance of each unique TCRbeta CDR3 rearrangement, sequence reads were collapsed and filtered. Productive Simpson clonality was computed per sample as the square root of Simpson's diversity index over productive rearrangements. TCRdb re-hosts the immuneACCESS table, in-frame sequences only. Its copies lack some clones; in the studies checked, an unresolved V gene accounts for under half of them, and the cause for the rest is not known. V and J calls and clone size come straight from that table; D and trimming were deduced from the DNA. For this sample the table gives a few hundred thousand clones, of which under 90% were detected only once. The top ten clonotypes cover around 1.8% of the sample.

The TCR comes from a man aged 40-55 years who had recovered from COVID-19. The chain is assembled from TRBV7-6 and TRBJ2-2, with 14 junctional bases fitting TRBD2. The sequenced material came from PBMCs or T cells enriched from blood (not recorded which). The CDR3 amino acid sequence is: CASSFRLAGGLGELFF. At the DNA level, the sequence is TGTGCCAGCAGCTTCCGACTAGCGGGGGGGCTAGGGGAGCTGTTTTTT.